Reported below is one T cell receptor (beta chain). This sample is drawn from a study of blood T cell repertoires in COVID-19. Overall study context: Researchers got acute and convalescent COVID-19 samples from the United States, Italy and Spain.

Measured with immunoSEQ multiplex PCR; TCRdb has only the in-frame clones, and not every one. The repertoire has 350,000 to 400,000 clones, approximately 90% of them found once; the top ten carry around 0.86%. Participants classified as exposed had met a COVID-19 case within 2 weeks before study entry. This sequence was found in a woman aged 40-49 years who had been exposed to COVID-19. The sequencing input was PBMCs or T cells enriched from blood (not recorded which).

The CDR3 bases are TGTGCCAGCATACGGAGCTCCTATAATTCACCCCTCCACTTT. Protein: CASIRSSYNSPLHF. V gene TRBV2 combines with J gene TRBJ1-6; D not resolved. Per the germline V gene, CDR1 is SNHLY and CDR2 is FYNNEI. Trimming stripped 7 bases from V and 0 bases from J, with 7 bases between. The CDR3 is 14 residues long.